The 3 T cell receptor beta chains below all came from one sample that was sequenced in a study of cytomegalovirus exposure and HLA in healthy donors. It was with 60 Vbeta and 13 Jbeta primers that the PCR ran. Generated by immunoSEQ multiplex PCR, the TCRdb table keeps only in-frame clones and is missing some. The sample includes some 120,000 clones, 80% of them seen just once. Sequenced: PBMCs. The receptors stem from a man aged 35 to 55 in good health and CMV-seronegative.

The rearrangement uses TRBV13 and TRBJ2-1; 12 bases agree with TRBD2. The CDR3 contains 14 residues. Germline CDR1 reads PRHDT; CDR2 reads FYEKMQ (reference sequence). Trimming took 6 bases from V and 7 from J; bases not matched to a gene: 4. CDR3: CASRYLAGGNEQFF. In DNA, the CDR3 is TGTGCCAGCAGGTATCTAGCGGGGGGGAATGAGCAGTTCTTC. The whole variable domain, remainder taken from reference TRBV13 and TRBJ2-1, is AAGVIQSPRHLIKEKRETATLKCYPIPRHDTVYWYQQGPGQDPQFLISFYEKMQSDKGSIPDRFSAQQFSDYHSELNMSSLELGDSALYFCASRYLAGGNEQFFGPGTRLTVL.

This clone has only one observation. V and J are TRBV30 and TRBJ2-7; D is unresolved. Per germline, CDR1 GTSNPN and CDR2 SVGIG (reference sequence). CDR3 length equals 13 residues. Trimming took 0 bases from V and 6 from J, leaving 12 bases between them. The CDR3: CAWSVLESGEQYF. The CDR3 DNA is TGTGCCTGGAGTGTACTCGAATCAGGCGAGCAGTACTTC.

The chain uses TRBV5-1 and TRBJ2-1, with D perhaps TRBD2 (6 bases). Per germline, CDR1 SGHRS and CDR2 YFSETQ. V was shortened by 4 bases and J by 1 base, with 15 bases between the two germline ends. The CDR3 totals 16 residues. The CDR3 region is CASSPWVGGSYNEQFF. Written as DNA, the CDR3 is TGCGCCAGCAGCCCCTGGGTGGGGGGTTCCTACAATGAGCAGTTCTTC. Full variable domain (outside the CDR3, taken from reference TRBV5-1 and TRBJ2-1): KAGVTQTPRYLIKTRGQQVTLSCSPISGHRSVSWYQQTPGQGLQFLFEYFSETQRNKGNFPGRFSGRQFSNSRSEMNVSTLELGDSALYLCASSPWVGGSYNEQFFGPGTRLTVL.